This TCR beta chain was documented in a study of CD8 T cells in ankylosing spondylitis. Study-level results: One TCR beta motif, made up of 7 or 8 highly homologous variants, appeared characteristic of ankylosing spondylitis blood. Reactive arthritis synovial fluid and blood were previously reported to contain some motif variants. There was reportedly significant enrichment of clones that were disease-linked in matched ankylosing spondylitis synovial fluid. Clones linked to disease, bearing a CD8+ phenotype, were relatively rare in peripheral blood.

With respect to this clonotype: Its cognate antigen is unknown.

In making TCR beta libraries, quantitative 5'-RACE with molecular barcodes was used. Each CDR3 protein is one row after TCRdb ran MiXCR on the 5' RACE reads. The table records around 490,000 distinct CDR3 sequences, about 5.2% of them present only once. The sequenced sample consisted of blood, either unsorted or a sorted T cell fraction (not recorded which). The TCR originated in a male donor with ankylosing spondylitis.

CDR3 nucleotide sequence: TGCGCCAGCAGCCAAGTCTGGCTAGCGGGAGTCGTTGAGCAGTTCTTC. Its translation is CASSQVWLAGVVEQFF. The V call is TRBV4-1, the J call TRBJ2-1; 10 bases map to TRBD2. Germline V gene sequence: CDR1 MGHRA, CDR2 YSYEKL. This CDR3 region has 16 residues. With 1 base clipped from V and 9 bases from J, the junction kept 9 bases outside the gene matches.